This entry describes one T cell receptor (beta chain). The sample comes from a study of T cell changes during pregnancy in multiple sclerosis. CDR1 is SGHTA, CDR2 FQGNSA, per germline. V dropped 6 bases and J dropped 6; count of bases not matched to a gene: 8. The CDR3 length is 13 residues. Repertoires were generated with immunoSEQ multiplex PCR, while TCRdb's copy carries only in-frame clones and drops some. This table has about 75,000 clones, roughly 94% appearing once. V usage is TRBV7-2 and J usage is TRBJ2-7, with 7 bases lining up with TRBD1. The sequence derives from a female donor with multiple sclerosis, enrolled in a pregnancy study. The specimen was CD4+ T cells from peripheral blood mononuclear cells, collected after pregnancy. CDR3 amino acids: CASSRTGNGEQYF. In nucleotides, the CDR3 is TGTGCCAGCAGTAGGACAGGCAACGGCGAGCAGTACTTC.